The 27 T cell receptor beta chains below come from one sample, sequenced in a study of beta chain features in type 1 diabetes. Study conclusions and caveats: Moderate but significant shortening of TCRB CDR3s was recorded in all four CD4+ subsets from Type 1 diabetes patients.

Sequenced material consisted of expressed TCRB transcripts (all of the isolated RNA was reverse transcribed). Repertoires were generated with immunoSEQ multiplex PCR, while TCRdb's copy carries only in-frame clones and drops some. Here the sample spans about 740,000 clones, 13% being singletons. For these TCRs, the target antigens are not known. The sample comprised naive CD4+ T cells from blood. These receptors were taken from a man between 18 and 35 years old with type 1 diabetes.

This clone was counted a few times. The chain carries TRBV21-1 and TRBJ2-7; the tabulated D call, TRBD1, remains unverified against the DNA. TRBV21-1 is a pseudogene segment. The CDR3 has 12 residues. Here the CDR3 reads CASSNGRYEQYF. The CDR3 bases are TGTGCCAGCAGCAATGGCAGGTACGAGCAGTACTTC.

This clone was detected a few times. The rearrangement uses TRBV7-8 and TRBJ2-5; TRBD1 agrees at 12 bases. The germline CDR1 and CDR2 sequences are SGHVS and FQNEAQ. V trimming: 5 bases; J trimming: 5 bases; junction bases outside the gene matches: 9. This CDR3 is 16 amino acids long. The CDR3 here is CASSPSGTGGTETQYF. The CDR3 coding sequence is TGTGCCAGCAGCCCTAGTGGGACAGGGGGCACGGAGACCCAGTACTTC.

This clone has more than one count but fewer than ten. The rearrangement links TRBV30 to TRBJ2-5; TRBD2 agrees at 11 bases. Germline CDR1 and CDR2: GTSNPN and SVGIG (reference sequence). The CDR3 totals 15 residues. J was trimmed by 2 bases and V by 2 bases; bases with no gene match: 4. CDR3 region: CAWSPPSGGQETQYF. CDR3 nucleotide sequence: TGTGCCTGGAGTCCCCCTAGCGGGGGGCAAGAGACCCAGTACTTC.

The chain couples TRBV9 to TRBJ2-7; unclear D gene. Germline V gene sequence: CDR1 SGDLS, CDR2 YYNGEE. CDR3 length: 14 residues. V lost 3 bases to trimming and J lost 3 bases, with 13 bases between them. CDR3 coding DNA: TGTGCCAGCAGCGCCCGAATAGGCGGCTACGAGCAGTACTTC. It encodes CASSARIGGYEQYF. Together with reference TRBV9 and TRBJ2-7, the CDR3 gives the full variable domain: DSGVTQTPKHLITATGQRVTLRCSPRSGDLSVYWYQQSLDQGLQFLIQYYNGEERAKGNILERFSAQQFPDLHSELNLSSLELGDSALYFCASSARIGGYEQYFGPGTRLTVT.

This chain joins TRBV14 and TRBJ2-1; 8 nucleotides agree with TRBD2. The trim removed 1 base at V and 3 bases at J, leaving 2 bases unmatched. The CDR3 has 15 amino acids. Germline CDR1 and CDR2: SGHDN and FVKESK. DNA for the CDR3: TGTGCCAGCAGCCAAGGGCGGGGGGACTACAATGAGCAGTTCTTC. It translates to CASSQGRGDYNEQFF.

V is TRBV9 and J is TRBJ2-7; the D is unclear. The CDR3 runs 14 residues. CDR1 is SGDLS and CDR2 is YYNGEE in the germline V gene. V lost 2 bases and J lost 2, with 11 bases in between. CDR3 region: CASSVADGPYEQYF. The CDR3 DNA follows: TGTGCCAGCAGCGTTGCGGACGGTCCCTACGAGCAGTACTTC.

This clone was observed a few times. The CDR3 sequence is CASSEWDGQETQYF. Here the CDR3 DNA reads TGTGCCAGCAGTGAATGGGACGGCCAAGAGACCCAGTACTTC. The chain employs TRBV25-1 and TRBJ2-5; D may match TRBD1 or TRBD2 (5 bases each). CDR1 is MGHDK, CDR2 SYGVNS, per germline. The CDR3 totals 14 residues. Trimming took 1 base from V and 1 from J, leaving 7 bases between them.

This clone was detected only a few times. The V and J genes are TRBV7-6 and TRBJ2-7; TRBD1 matches 8 bases. Germline lookup yields CDR1 SGHVS and CDR2 FNYEAQ. After removal of 5 bases from V and 3 bases from J, the junction contained 9 bases not matched to a gene. The CDR3 has 15 residues. Written as DNA, the CDR3 is TGTGCCAGCAGCGGAACCGGGACAGGAATCTACGAGCAGTACTTC. Amino acid sequence: CASSGTGTGIYEQYF.

This clone was seen only a few times. CDR3 loop: CASSPSGESPLHF. The CDR3 DNA sequence: TGCGCCAGCAGCCCGTCGGGGGAGTCACCCCTCCACTTT. The J gene is TRBJ1-6, the V gene TRBV5-1; a weak D match, TRBD1 (5 bases). V dropped 4 bases and J dropped 10 bases, with 12 bases sitting between them. The V gene's germline CDR1 is SGHRS and CDR2 YFSETQ. The CDR3 contains 13 residues.

This clone was counted a few times. This chain connects TRBV25-1 to TRBJ2-1, with 9 bases lining up with TRBD1. V lost 4 bases to trimming and J lost 5 bases; unmatched junction nucleotides: 6. Germline CDR1 and CDR2: MGHDK and SYGVNS. The CDR3 spans 15 residues. CDR3: CASSGLGTGNNEQFF. CDR3 sequence (DNA): TGTGCCAGCAGTGGCTTGGGGACAGGGAACAATGAGCAGTTCTTC.

The sample holds a few counts of this clone. The gene calls are TRBV30 and TRBJ2-7; 7 bases align to TRBD2. The CDR3 has 15 residues. V shed 3 bases, J shed 2 bases, and the junction held 10 bases outside the gene matches. Germline V gene sequence: CDR1 GTSNPN, CDR2 SVGIG (reference sequence). The CDR3 is CAWRAAGGNPYEQYF. DNA for the CDR3: TGTGCCTGGAGGGCTGCCGGGGGGAACCCCTACGAGCAGTACTTC.

The chain joins TRBV5-1 to TRBJ2-1; a possible D gene is TRBD2 (6 bases). CDR3 length: 14 amino acids. CDR1 SGHRS and CDR2 YFSETQ come from the germline V gene. The V end lost 6 bases, the J end lost 1 base, and 11 bases lay between the germline ends. The CDR3 loop reads CASTSGESYNEQFF. The CDR3 bases are TGCGCCAGCACCTCGGGGGAGTCCTACAATGAGCAGTTCTTC.

This clone turned up a few times. The chain combines TRBV28 with TRBJ2-4; D is uncertain. V was trimmed by 3 bases and J by 0 bases, leaving 12 bases between them. The CDR3 extends over 16 amino acids. Germline CDR1 reads MDHEN; CDR2 reads SYDVKM. This CDR3 is CASSFVDRVAKNIQYF. The CDR3 region has the DNA TGTGCCAGCAGTTTCGTGGACCGTGTAGCCAAAAACATTCAGTACTTC. The full variable domain, with the rest looked up from reference TRBV28 and TRBJ2-4, is DVKVTQSSRYLVKRTGEKVFLECVQDMDHENMFWYRQDPGLGLRLIYFSYDVKMKEKGDIPEGYSVSREKKERFSLILESASTNQTSMYLCASSFVDRVAKNIQYFGAGTRLSVL.

The gene calls are TRBV16 and TRBJ1-5; D might be TRBD1 (5 bases). There are 16 residues in the CDR3. From germline, CDR1 is KGHSY and CDR2 FQNENV. V lost 0 bases, J lost 6 bases, and 15 bases lay in between. The CDR3 region is CASSQSWDVESQPQHF. As DNA, the CDR3 is TGTGCCAGCAGCCAATCTTGGGACGTTGAGAGTCAGCCCCAGCATTTT. Full variable domain (outside the CDR3, taken from reference TRBV16 and TRBJ1-5): GEEVAQTPKHLVRGEGQKAKLYCAPIKGHSYVFWYQQVLKNEFKFLISFQNENVFDETGMPKERFSAKCLPNSPCSLEIQATKLEDSAVYFCASSQSWDVESQPQHFGDGTRLSIL.

This clone has only a few counts. V is TRBV4-2 and J is TRBJ2-7; no clear D gene. The CDR3 contains 15 residues. Between the trimmed V and J ends, which lost 3 bases and 5 bases, there was a span of 17 bases. Germline CDR1 is LGHNA and CDR2 is YNFKEQ. The CDR3 region has the DNA TGTGCCAGCAGCCAGCAACTGGCAGGTGAGAACGAGCAGTACTTC. Protein product: CASSQQLAGENEQYF.

The rearrangement uses TRBV28 and TRBJ2-1, with TRBD2 as a possible D gene (5 bases). Per the germline V gene, CDR1 is MDHEN and CDR2 is SYDVKM. Trimming removed 5 bases from V and 10 bases from J, with 18 bases in between. The CDR3 contains 14 residues. CDR3 DNA: TGTGCCAGCAGTGGACCGGACTCCCTCGGGGAGCAGTTCTTC. Translation: CASSGPDSLGEQFF.

The chain recombines TRBV19 with TRBJ2-1; 9 bases line up with TRBD1. Germline V gives CDR1 LNHDA, CDR2 SQIVND (reference sequence). This CDR3 region has 15 residues. V was pared by 4 bases and J by 6 bases, with 7 bases of the junction left unmatched. The chain's CDR3 is CASSTRDRDLNEQFF. CDR3 in DNA: TGTGCCAGTAGTACCCGGGACAGGGATCTCAATGAGCAGTTCTTC.

The V call is TRBV6-1, the J call TRBJ2-3; no clear D gene. The CDR3 has 12 residues. Trimming cost V 6 bases and J 2 bases, with 6 bases left between them. Germline V gene data show CDR1 as MNHNS and CDR2 as SASEGT. CDR3 DNA: TGTGCCAGCAGAGTTACCACAGATACGCAGTATTTT. Protein sequence: CASRVTTDTQYF.

The gene calls are TRBV9 and TRBJ2-7, with D possibly being TRBD1 or TRBD2 (5 bases each). Trimming removed 3 bases at V and 2 bases at J, with 15 bases between. This CDR3 region has 15 residues. Germline-derived CDR1 and CDR2 are SGDLS and YYNGEE. Here the CDR3 DNA reads TGTGCCAGCAGCGAGGGACCTCAGGGAACCTACGAGCAGTACTTC. Encoded protein: CASSEGPQGTYEQYF.

This clone was observed once. The chain has TRBV5-1 and TRBJ2-5; D is perhaps TRBD1 or TRBD2 (5 bases each). This CDR3 is built from 14 residues. Per germline, CDR1 SGHRS and CDR2 YFSETQ. Trimming stripped 2 bases from V and 2 bases from J, with 10 bases between. DNA for the CDR3: TGCGCCAGCAGCTTCGGGGCAGGGCAAGAGACCCAGTACTTC. Its translation is CASSFGAGQETQYF.

This clone was recorded a few times. The chain couples TRBV5-1 to TRBJ2-1; D is ambiguous. From germline, CDR1 is SGHRS and CDR2 YFSETQ. V lost 1 base and J lost 3, with 5 bases in between. The CDR3 has 13 amino acids. The CDR3 region is CASSLTDYNEQFF. DNA for the CDR3: TGCGCCAGCAGCTTGACAGACTACAATGAGCAGTTCTTC.

This chain joins TRBV5-1 and TRBJ2-7; 9 nucleotides line up with TRBD1. The CDR3 has 15 amino acids. V shed 4 bases and J 0 bases; nucleotides not matched to a gene: 5. Germline CDR1 reads SGHRS; CDR2 reads YFSETQ. CDR3 sequence (DNA): TGCGCCAGCAGCCGGGCGGACAGGGGCTCCTACGAGCAGTACTTC. It translates to CASSRADRGSYEQYF.

J is TRBJ1-2 and V is TRBV7-9; 7 nucleotides agree with TRBD1. This CDR3 comprises 14 residues. Germline V gene data show CDR1 as SEHNR and CDR2 as FQNEAQ (reference sequence). Germline trimming cut 5 bases from V and 4 bases from J; bases unmatched to any gene: 7. The CDR3 spells CASSPDRETYGYTF. The CDR3 DNA sequence: TGTGCCAGCAGCCCAGACAGGGAGACCTATGGCTACACCTTC.

This clone was counted only a few times. The chain has TRBV19 and TRBJ2-1; the match to TRBD2 covers 7 bases. The CDR3 sequence is 14 residues long. The germline gives CDR1 LNHDA, CDR2 SQIVND (reference sequence). After removal of 8 bases from V and 7 bases from J, the junction contained 11 bases not matched to a gene. The CDR3 region is CASYSGSLGNEQFF. The CDR3 bases are TGTGCCAGTTATAGCGGGTCCCTAGGGAATGAGCAGTTCTTC.

This clone was picked up many times. Here the CDR3 DNA reads TGTGCCAGCAGCCAAGGGGGACCTTACAATGAGCAGTTCTTC. Residues: CASSQGGPYNEQFF. The chain links TRBV14 to TRBJ2-1; perhaps D is TRBD1 or TRBD2 (5 bases each). V was cut by 1 base and J by 4 bases, with 8 bases left in between. CDR3 length equals 14 residues. Germline V gene sequence: CDR1 SGHDN, CDR2 FVKESK.

The J gene is TRBJ1-1, the V gene TRBV13; the match to TRBD1 covers 8 bases. The CDR3 is 15 residues long. V shed 5 bases, J shed 1 base, and the junction held 6 bases outside the gene matches. Per the germline V gene, CDR1 is PRHDT and CDR2 is FYEKMQ (reference sequence). The CDR3 sequence: CASSLNRGANTEAFF. The CDR3 nucleotides read TGTGCCAGCAGCCTAAACAGGGGGGCGAACACTGAAGCTTTCTTT.

This rearrangement joins TRBV10-3 to TRBJ2-7; 9 nucleotides agree with TRBD1. Trimming removed 11 bases from V and 1 base from J; junction bases left unmatched: 6. The germline V gene encodes CDR1 ENHRY and CDR2 SYGVKD. The CDR3 contains 13 residues. DNA for the CDR3: TGTGCCGTCGCGGGACAGGGTTCCTACGAGCAGTACTTC. Translating it yields CAVAGQGSYEQYF.